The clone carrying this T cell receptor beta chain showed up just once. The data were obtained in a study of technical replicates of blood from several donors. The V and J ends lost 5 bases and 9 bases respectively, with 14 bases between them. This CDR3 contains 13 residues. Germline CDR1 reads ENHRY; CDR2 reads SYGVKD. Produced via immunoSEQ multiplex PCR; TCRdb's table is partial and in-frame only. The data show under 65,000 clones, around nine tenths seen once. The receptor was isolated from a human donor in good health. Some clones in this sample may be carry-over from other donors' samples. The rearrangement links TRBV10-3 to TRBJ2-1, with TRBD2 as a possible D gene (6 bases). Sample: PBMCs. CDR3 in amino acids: CAISPTLEGEQFF. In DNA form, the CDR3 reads TGTGCCATCAGTCCTACATTGGAGGGTGAGCAGTTCTTC.